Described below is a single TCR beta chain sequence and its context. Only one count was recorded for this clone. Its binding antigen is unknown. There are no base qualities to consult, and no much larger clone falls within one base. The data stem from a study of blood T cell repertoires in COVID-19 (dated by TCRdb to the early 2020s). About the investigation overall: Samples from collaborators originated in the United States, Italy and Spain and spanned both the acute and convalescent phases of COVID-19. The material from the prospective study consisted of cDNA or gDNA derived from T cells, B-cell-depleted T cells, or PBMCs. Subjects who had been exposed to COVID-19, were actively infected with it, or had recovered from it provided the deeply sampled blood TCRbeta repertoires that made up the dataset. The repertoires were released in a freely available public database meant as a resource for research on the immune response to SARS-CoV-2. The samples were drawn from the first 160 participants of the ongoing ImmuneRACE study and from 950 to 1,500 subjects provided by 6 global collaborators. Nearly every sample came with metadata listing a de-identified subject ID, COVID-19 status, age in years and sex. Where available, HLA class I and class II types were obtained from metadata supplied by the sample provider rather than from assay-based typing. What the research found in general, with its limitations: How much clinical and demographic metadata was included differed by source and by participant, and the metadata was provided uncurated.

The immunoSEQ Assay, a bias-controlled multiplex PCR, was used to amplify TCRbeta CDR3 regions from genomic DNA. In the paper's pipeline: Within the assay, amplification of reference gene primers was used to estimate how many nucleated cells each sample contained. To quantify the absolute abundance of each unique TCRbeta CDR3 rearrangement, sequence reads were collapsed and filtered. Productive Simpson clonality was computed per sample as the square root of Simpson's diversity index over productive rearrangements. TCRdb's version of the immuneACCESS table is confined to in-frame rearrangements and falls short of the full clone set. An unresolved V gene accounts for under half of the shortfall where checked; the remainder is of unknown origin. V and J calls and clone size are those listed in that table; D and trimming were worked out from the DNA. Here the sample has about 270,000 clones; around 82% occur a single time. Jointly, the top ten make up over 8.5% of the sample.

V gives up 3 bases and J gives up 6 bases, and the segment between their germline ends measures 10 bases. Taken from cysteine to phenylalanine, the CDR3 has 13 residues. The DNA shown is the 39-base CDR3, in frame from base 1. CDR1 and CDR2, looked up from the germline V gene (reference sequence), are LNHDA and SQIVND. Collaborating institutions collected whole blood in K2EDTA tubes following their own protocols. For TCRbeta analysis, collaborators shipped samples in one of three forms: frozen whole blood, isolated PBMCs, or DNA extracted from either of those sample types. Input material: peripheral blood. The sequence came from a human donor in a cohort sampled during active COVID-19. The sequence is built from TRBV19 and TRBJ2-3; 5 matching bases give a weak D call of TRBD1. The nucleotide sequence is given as TGTGCCAGTAGTATCCCTCCAGGGGATACGCAGTATTTT. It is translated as CASSIPPGDTQYF.